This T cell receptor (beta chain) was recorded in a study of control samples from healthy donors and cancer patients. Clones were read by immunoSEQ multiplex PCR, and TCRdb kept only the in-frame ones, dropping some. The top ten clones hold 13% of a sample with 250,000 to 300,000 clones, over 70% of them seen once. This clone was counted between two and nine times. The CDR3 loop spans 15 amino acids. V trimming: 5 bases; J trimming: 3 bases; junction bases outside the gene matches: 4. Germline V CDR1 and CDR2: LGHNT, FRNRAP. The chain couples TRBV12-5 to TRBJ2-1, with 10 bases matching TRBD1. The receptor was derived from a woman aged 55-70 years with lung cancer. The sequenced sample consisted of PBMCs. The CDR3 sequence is CASGRRDRGYNEQFF. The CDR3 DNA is TGTGCTAGTGGTCGACGGGACAGGGGCTACAATGAGCAGTTCTTC.